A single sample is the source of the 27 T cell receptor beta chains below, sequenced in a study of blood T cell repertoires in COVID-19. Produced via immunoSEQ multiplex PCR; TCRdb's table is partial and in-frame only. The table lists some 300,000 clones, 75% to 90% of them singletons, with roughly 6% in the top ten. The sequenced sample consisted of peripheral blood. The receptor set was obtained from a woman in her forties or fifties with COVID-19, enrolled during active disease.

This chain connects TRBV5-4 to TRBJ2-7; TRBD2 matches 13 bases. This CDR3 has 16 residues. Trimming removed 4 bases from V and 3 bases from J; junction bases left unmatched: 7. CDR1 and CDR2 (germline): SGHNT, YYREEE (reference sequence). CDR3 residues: CASSGRTSGRVYEQYF. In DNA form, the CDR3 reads TGTGCCAGCAGCGGGAGAACTAGCGGGAGGGTCTACGAGCAGTACTTC. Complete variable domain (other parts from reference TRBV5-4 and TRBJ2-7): ETGVTQSPTHLIKTRGQQVTLRCSSQSGHNTVSWYQQALGQGPQFIFQYYREEENGRGNFPPRFSGLQFPNYSSELNVNALELDDSALYLCASSGRTSGRVYEQYFGPGTRLTVT.

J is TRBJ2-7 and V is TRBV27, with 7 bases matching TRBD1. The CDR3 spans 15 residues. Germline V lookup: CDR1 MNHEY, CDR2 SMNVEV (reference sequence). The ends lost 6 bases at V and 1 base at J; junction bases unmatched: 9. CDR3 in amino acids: CASSSTGVRSYEQYF. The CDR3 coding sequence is TGTGCCAGCAGCTCTACAGGGGTCCGATCCTACGAGCAGTACTTC.

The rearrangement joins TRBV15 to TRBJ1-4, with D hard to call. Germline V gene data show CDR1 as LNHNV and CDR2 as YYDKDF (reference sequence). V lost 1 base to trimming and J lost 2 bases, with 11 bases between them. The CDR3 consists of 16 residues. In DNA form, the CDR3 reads TGTGCCACCAGCAGAGGGGTTCAGCGGACTAATGAAAAACTGTTTTTT. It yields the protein CATSRGVQRTNEKLFF.

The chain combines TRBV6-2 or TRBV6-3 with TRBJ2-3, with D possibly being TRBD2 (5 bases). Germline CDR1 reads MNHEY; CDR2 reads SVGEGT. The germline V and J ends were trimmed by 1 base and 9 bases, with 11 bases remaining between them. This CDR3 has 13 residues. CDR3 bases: TGTGCCAGCAGTTACTTAGCGTCGGGAACGCAGTATTTT. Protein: CASSYLASGTQYF.

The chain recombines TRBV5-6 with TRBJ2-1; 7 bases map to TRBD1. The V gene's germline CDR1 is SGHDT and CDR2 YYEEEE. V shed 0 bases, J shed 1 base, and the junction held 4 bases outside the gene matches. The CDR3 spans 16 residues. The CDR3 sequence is CASSLEDRPSYNEQFF. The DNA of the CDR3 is TGTGCCAGCAGCTTGGAGGACAGGCCATCCTACAATGAGCAGTTCTTC.

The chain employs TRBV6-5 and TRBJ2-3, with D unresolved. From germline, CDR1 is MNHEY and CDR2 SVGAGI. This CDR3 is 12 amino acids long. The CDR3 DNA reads TGTGCGGCTAGTGATCGCACAGATACGCAGTATTTT. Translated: CAASDRTDTQYF.

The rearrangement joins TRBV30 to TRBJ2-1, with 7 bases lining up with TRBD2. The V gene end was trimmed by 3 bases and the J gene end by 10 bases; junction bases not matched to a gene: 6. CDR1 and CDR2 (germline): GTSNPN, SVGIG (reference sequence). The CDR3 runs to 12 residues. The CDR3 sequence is CAWSRLAREQFF. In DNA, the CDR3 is TGTGCCTGGAGCCGACTAGCCCGGGAGCAGTTCTTC.

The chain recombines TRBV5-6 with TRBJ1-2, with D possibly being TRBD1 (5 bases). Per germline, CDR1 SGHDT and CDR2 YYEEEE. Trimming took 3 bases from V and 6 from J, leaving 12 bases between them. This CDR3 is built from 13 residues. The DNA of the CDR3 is TGTGCCAGCAGCTGGGTCAGGGTGCATGGCTACACCTTC. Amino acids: CASSWVRVHGYTF.

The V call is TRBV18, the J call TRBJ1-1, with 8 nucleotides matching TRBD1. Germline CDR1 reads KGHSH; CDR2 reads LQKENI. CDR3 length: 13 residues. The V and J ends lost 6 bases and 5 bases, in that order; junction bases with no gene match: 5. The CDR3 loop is CASSGQGGTEAFF. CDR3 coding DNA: TGTGCCAGCTCCGGACAGGGTGGGACTGAAGCTTTCTTT.

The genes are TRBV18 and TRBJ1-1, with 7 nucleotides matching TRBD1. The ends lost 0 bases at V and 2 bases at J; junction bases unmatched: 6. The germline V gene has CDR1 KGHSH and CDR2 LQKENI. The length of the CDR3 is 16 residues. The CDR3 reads CASSPPWTGGNTEAFF. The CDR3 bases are TGTGCCAGCTCACCACCCTGGACAGGTGGAAACACTGAAGCTTTCTTT.

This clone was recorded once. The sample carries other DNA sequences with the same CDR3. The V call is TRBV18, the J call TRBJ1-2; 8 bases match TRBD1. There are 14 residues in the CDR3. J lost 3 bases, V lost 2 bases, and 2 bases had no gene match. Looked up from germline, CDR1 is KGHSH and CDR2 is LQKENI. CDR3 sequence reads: CASSPGQGDYGYTF. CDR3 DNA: TGTGCCAGCTCACCAGGACAGGGAGACTATGGCTACACCTTC.

The CDR3 is CASSLQARSNQPQHF. The CDR3 DNA is TGTGCCAGTAGTCTACAGGCCCGCAGCAATCAGCCCCAGCATTTT. The chain combines TRBV19 with TRBJ1-5; D perhaps matches TRBD1 (5 bases). There are 15 residues in the CDR3. Germline CDR1 reads LNHDA; CDR2 reads SQIVND (reference sequence). V lost 5 bases and J lost 1, with 12 bases in between.

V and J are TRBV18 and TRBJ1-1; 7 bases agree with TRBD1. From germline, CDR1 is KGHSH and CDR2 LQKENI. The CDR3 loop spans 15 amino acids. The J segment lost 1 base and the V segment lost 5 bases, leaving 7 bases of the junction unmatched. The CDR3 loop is CASSGAHRGNTEAFF. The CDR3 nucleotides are TGTGCCAGCTCAGGTGCTCACAGGGGGAACACTGAAGCTTTCTTT.

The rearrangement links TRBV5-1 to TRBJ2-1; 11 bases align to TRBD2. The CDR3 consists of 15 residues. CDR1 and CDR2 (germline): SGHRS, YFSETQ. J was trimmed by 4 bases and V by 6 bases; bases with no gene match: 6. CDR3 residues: CASTGTSGGYNEQFF. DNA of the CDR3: TGCGCCAGCACCGGAACTAGCGGGGGTTACAATGAGCAGTTCTTC.

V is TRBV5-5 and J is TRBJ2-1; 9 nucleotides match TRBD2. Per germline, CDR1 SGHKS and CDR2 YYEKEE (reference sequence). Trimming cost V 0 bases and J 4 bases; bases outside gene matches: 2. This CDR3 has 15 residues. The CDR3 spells CASSLGLADYNEQFF. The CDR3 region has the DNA TGTGCCAGCAGCTTGGGACTAGCGGATTACAATGAGCAGTTCTTC.

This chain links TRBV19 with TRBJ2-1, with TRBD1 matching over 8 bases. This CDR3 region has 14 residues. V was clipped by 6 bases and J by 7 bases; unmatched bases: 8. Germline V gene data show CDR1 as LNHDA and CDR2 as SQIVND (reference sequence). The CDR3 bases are TGTGCCAGTAGAACGAGGACAGGGTTGAATGAGCAGTTCTTC. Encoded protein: CASRTRTGLNEQFF.

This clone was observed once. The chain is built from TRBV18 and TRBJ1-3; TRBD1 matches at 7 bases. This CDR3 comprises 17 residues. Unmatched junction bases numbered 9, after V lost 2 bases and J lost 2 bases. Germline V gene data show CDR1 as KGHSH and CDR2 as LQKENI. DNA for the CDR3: TGTGCCAGCTCACCAAAATCCTCCGGACAGGCTGGAAACACCATATATTTT. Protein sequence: CASSPKSSGQAGNTIYF.

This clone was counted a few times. CDR3 DNA: TGTGCCAGCAGTCAACAGGGAAATGAGCAGTTCTTC. It codes for CASSQQGNEQFF. The V gene is TRBV27, the J gene TRBJ2-1; D is perhaps TRBD1 (6 bases). CDR1 and CDR2 from the germline V gene are MNHEY and SMNVEV (reference sequence). The CDR3 loop spans 12 amino acids. The ends were cut back, 5 bases at V and 7 bases at J, with 9 bases in the middle.

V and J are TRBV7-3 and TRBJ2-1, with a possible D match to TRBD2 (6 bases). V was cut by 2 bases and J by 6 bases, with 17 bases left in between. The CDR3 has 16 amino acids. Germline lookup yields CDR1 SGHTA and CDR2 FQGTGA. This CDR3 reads CASSLARGSQSNEQFF. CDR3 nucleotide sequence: TGTGCCAGCAGCTTAGCCCGGGGGAGCCAGTCCAATGAGCAGTTCTTC.

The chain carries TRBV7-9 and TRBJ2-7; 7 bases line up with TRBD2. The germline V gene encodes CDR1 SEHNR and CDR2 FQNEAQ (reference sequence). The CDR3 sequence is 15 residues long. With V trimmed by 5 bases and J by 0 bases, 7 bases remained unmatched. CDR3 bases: TGTGCCAGCAGCCCAGTCGGGGAGGGCTCCTACGAGCAGTACTTC. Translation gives CASSPVGEGSYEQYF. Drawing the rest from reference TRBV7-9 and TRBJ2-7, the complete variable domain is DTGVSQNPRHKITKRGQNVTFRCDPISEHNRLYWYRQTLGQGPEFLTYFQNEAQLEKSRLLSDRFSAERPKGSFSTLEIQRTEQGDSAMYLCASSPVGEGSYEQYFGPGTRLTVT.

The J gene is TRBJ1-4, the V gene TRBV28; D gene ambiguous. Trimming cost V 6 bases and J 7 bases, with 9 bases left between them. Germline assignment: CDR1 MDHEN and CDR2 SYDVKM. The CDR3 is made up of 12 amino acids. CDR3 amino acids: CASSRFGEKLFF. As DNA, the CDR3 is TGTGCCAGCAGCAGGTTCGGTGAAAAACTGTTTTTT.

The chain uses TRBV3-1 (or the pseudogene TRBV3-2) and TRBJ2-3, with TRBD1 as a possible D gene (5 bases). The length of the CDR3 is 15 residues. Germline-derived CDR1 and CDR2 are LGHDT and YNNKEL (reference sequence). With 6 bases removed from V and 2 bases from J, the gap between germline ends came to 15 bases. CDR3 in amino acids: CASRARDRITDTQYF. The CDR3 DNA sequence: TGTGCCAGCAGGGCCAGGGATAGGATCACAGATACGCAGTATTTT.

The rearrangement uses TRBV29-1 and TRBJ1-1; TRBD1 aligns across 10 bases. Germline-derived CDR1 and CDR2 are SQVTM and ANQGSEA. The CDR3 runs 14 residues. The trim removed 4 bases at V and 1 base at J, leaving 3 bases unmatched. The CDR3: CSVVDRGKNTEAFF. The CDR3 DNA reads TGCAGCGTTGTGGACAGGGGGAAGAACACTGAAGCTTTCTTT.

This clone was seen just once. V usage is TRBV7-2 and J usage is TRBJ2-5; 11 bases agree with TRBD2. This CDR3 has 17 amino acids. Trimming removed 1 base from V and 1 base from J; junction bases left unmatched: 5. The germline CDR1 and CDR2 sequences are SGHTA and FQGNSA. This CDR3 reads CASSLGAGTSGQETQYF. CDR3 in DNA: TGTGCCAGCAGCTTAGGGGCCGGGACTAGCGGCCAAGAGACCCAGTACTTC. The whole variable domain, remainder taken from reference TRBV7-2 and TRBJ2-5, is GAGVSQSPSNKVTEKGKDVELRCDPISGHTALYWYRQSLGQGLEFLIYFQGNSAPDKSGLPSDRFSAERTGGSVSTLTIQRTQQEDSAVYLCASSLGAGTSGQETQYFGPGTRLLVL.

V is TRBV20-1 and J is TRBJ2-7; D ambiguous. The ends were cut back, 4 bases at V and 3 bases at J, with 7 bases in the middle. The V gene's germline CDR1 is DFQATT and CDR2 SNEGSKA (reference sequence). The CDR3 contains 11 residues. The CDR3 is CSATVNYEQYF. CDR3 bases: TGCAGTGCTACAGTAAACTACGAGCAGTACTTC.

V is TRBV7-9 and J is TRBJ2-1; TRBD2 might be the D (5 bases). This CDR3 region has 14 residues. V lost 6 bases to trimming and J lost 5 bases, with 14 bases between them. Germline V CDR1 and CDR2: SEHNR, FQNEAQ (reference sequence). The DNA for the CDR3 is TGTGCCAGCAGTCCGACTAACGGGGACAATGAGCAGTTCTTC. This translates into CASSPTNGDNEQFF.

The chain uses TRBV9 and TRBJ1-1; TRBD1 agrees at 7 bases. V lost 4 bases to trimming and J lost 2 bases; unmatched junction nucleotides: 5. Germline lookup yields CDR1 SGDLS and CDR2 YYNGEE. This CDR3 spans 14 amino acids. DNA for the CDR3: TGTGCCAGCAGCCCCCGGACAGGAAACACTGAAGCTTTCTTT. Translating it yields CASSPRTGNTEAFF.